One sample yielded the 21 T cell receptor beta chains listed below, sequenced in a study of shared clonotypes between healthy human individuals. Profiling relied on immunoSEQ multiplex PCR, and the TCRdb table lists in-frame clones only, not all of them. The sample lists roughly 2,500,000 clones; over 85% were seen once. The sample consisted of naive CD4+ T cells from PBMCs. The sample's subset: CD45RA+ positively selected. All receptors derive from a man younger than 35 in good health. Some clones in this sample may be carry-over from other donors' samples.

In this sample, this clone turned up once. The chain uses TRBV7-2 and TRBJ2-1; 8 nucleotides align to TRBD2. Per germline, CDR1 SGHTA and CDR2 FQGNSA. After removal of 2 bases from V and 4 bases from J, the junction contained 7 bases not matched to a gene. This CDR3 contains 16 residues. DNA of the CDR3: TGTGCCAGCAGCTTACAGAGCGGGAGTGGGTACAATGAGCAGTTCTTC. Protein product: CASSLQSGSGYNEQFF.

The CDR3 region is CASSQDRHSREKLFF. DNA of the CDR3: TGTGCCAGCAGCCAAGATAGGCACAGCAGGGAAAAACTGTTTTTT. The V gene is TRBV14, the J gene TRBJ1-4, with D unresolved. Germline lookup yields CDR1 SGHDN and CDR2 FVKESK. This CDR3 has 15 residues. Trimming pared 0 bases from V and 8 bases from J, leaving 13 bases between.

V is TRBV29-1 and J is TRBJ2-3; possibly TRBD1 for D (5 bases). Trimming removed 6 bases from V and 3 bases from J, with 13 bases in between. The CDR3 is made up of 13 amino acids. CDR1 is SQVTM, CDR2 ANQGSEA, per germline. CDR3 DNA sequence: TGCAGCGTCGGTACCCAGGGTACAGATACGCAGTATTTT. Translation gives CSVGTQGTDTQYF.

The rearrangement joins TRBV2 to TRBJ2-1; D remains ambiguous. Trimming cost V 4 bases and J 8 bases, with 6 bases left between them. CDR3 length: 11 amino acids. The germline CDR1 and CDR2 sequences are SNHLY and FYNNEI. This CDR3 is CASSAVDEQFF. CDR3 nucleotides: TGTGCCAGCAGTGCGGTTGATGAGCAGTTCTTC.

The count of this clone is one. V usage is TRBV4-2 and J usage is TRBJ2-3, with a tentative D call TRBD2 (5 bases). Trimming stripped 1 base from V and 3 bases from J, with 11 bases between. Germline CDR1 LGHNA, CDR2 YNFKEQ. CDR3 length: 15 amino acids. CDR3 residues: CASSQGSLATDTQYF. CDR3 nucleotide sequence: TGTGCCAGCAGCCAAGGGAGTTTAGCGACAGATACGCAGTATTTT.

The CDR3 reads CASTPTSGPYYGYTF. The CDR3 nucleotides are TGTGCCAGCACTCCCACCTCGGGCCCCTACTATGGCTACACCTTC. The chain couples TRBV27 to TRBJ1-2; no firm D call. V dropped 7 bases and J dropped 3 bases, with 18 bases sitting between them. CDR3 length: 15 amino acids. Germline V CDR1 and CDR2: MNHEY, SMNVEV (reference sequence).

Note on this clone: The same CDR3 is also encoded by other DNA sequences in this sample. This chain joins TRBV9 and TRBJ2-2; weak D call: TRBD1 (6 bases). Germline V gene sequence: CDR1 SGDLS, CDR2 YYNGEE. The CDR3 is 15 residues long. V dropped 0 bases and J dropped 3 bases, with 9 bases sitting between them. The CDR3 DNA reads as TGTGCCAGCAGCGTAGAAGGGGGACACACCGGGGAGCTGTTTTTT. As protein: CASSVEGGHTGELFF. Full variable domain (outside the CDR3, taken from reference TRBV9 and TRBJ2-2): DSGVTQTPKHLITATGQRVTLRCSPRSGDLSVYWYQQSLDQGLQFLIQYYNGEERAKGNILERFSAQQFPDLHSELNLSSLELGDSALYFCASSVEGGHTGELFFGEGSRLTVL.

The V and J genes are TRBV11-3 and TRBJ2-3; D might be TRBD2 (7 bases). This CDR3 region has 16 residues. Trimming stripped 5 bases from V and 0 bases from J, with 15 bases between. In germline, CDR1 is SGHNT, CDR2 YENEEA. The CDR3 is CASSLRGGRSTDTQYF. The CDR3 DNA is TGTGCCAGCAGCCTAAGGGGGGGACGGAGCACAGATACGCAGTATTTT.

V gene TRBV20-1 combines with J gene TRBJ1-1; weak D call: TRBD1 (5 bases). The CDR3 totals 10 residues. Germline-derived CDR1 and CDR2 are DFQATT and SNEGSKA (reference sequence). V was cut by 5 bases and J by 9 bases, with 10 bases left in between. The CDR3 DNA reads TGCAGTGCTCAGGGTTCTCAAGCTTTCTTT. Translating it yields CSAQGSQAFF.

This chain uses TRBV5-1 with TRBJ1-1; 9 positions match TRBD1. The trim removed 6 bases at V and 2 bases at J, leaving 5 bases unmatched. This CDR3 is built from 14 residues. The V gene's germline CDR1 is SGHRS and CDR2 YFSETQ. CDR3 region: CASTQTGGNTEAFF. The CDR3 nucleotides are TGCGCCAGCACCCAGACAGGGGGTAACACTGAAGCTTTCTTT. The full variable domain, its missing parts supplied by reference TRBV5-1 and TRBJ1-1, is KAGVTQTPRYLIKTRGQQVTLSCSPISGHRSVSWYQQTPGQGLQFLFEYFSETQRNKGNFPGRFSGRQFSNSRSEMNVSTLELGDSALYLCASTQTGGNTEAFFGQGTRLTVV.

DNA of the CDR3: TGTGCCAGCACCGGGACAGGGTACGGGAACCAAGAGACCCAGTACTTC. Translating gives CASTGTGYGNQETQYF. The genes are TRBV28 and TRBJ2-5; 9 nucleotides match TRBD1. The germline CDR1 and CDR2 sequences are MDHEN and SYDVKM. V shed 7 bases and J 0 bases; nucleotides not matched to a gene: 9. The CDR3 sequence is 16 residues long.

The J gene is TRBJ2-7, the V gene TRBV6-5, with D tentatively TRBD1 (6 bases). The CDR3 covers 14 residues. Trimming took 6 bases from V and 2 from J, leaving 14 bases between them. CDR1 is MNHEY, CDR2 SVGAGI, per germline. This CDR3 reads CASRLRQVPYEQYF. DNA of the CDR3: TGTGCCAGCAGATTAAGACAGGTTCCCTACGAGCAGTACTTC.

The rearrangement joins TRBV28 to TRBJ1-4; D is possibly TRBD1 (6 bases). V was shortened by 4 bases and J by 0 bases, with 12 bases between the two germline ends. This CDR3 has 16 amino acids. The germline V gene encodes CDR1 MDHEN and CDR2 SYDVKM. In nucleotides, the CDR3 is TGTGCCAGCAGTTCCGGGACAAAAGCAACTAATGAAAAACTGTTTTTT. It is translated as CASSSGTKATNEKLFF.

This chain links TRBV5-1 with TRBJ2-1; TRBD2 is a possible D gene (7 bases). There are 15 residues in the CDR3. The V end lost 4 bases, the J end lost 4 bases, and 15 bases lay between the germline ends. Looked up from germline, CDR1 is SGHRS and CDR2 is YFSETQ. The CDR3 nucleotides are TGCGCCAGCAGCCGGGGGGCTAGCGGTTACAATGAGCAGTTCTTC. Its translation is CASSRGASGYNEQFF. The full variable domain, rest sourced from reference TRBV5-1 and TRBJ2-1, is KAGVTQTPRYLIKTRGQQVTLSCSPISGHRSVSWYQQTPGQGLQFLFEYFSETQRNKGNFPGRFSGRQFSNSRSEMNVSTLELGDSALYLCASSRGASGYNEQFFGPGTRLTVL.

V is TRBV27 and J is TRBJ2-7; D may be TRBD1 (5 bases). The CDR3 is made up of 14 amino acids. V was pared by 5 bases and J by 4 bases, with 15 bases between. CDR1 and CDR2 from the germline V gene are MNHEY and SMNVEV (reference sequence). Written as DNA, the CDR3 is TGTGCCAGCAGTCGCGTCCCGGCAGGGTACGAGCAGTACTTC. Its protein product is CASSRVPAGYEQYF.

This sequence joins TRBV20-1 and TRBJ2-7; unclear D gene. Per germline, CDR1 DFQATT and CDR2 SNEGSKA (reference sequence). CDR3 length equals 11 residues. CDR3 in DNA: TGCAGCATGAGGCGGTTCTACGAGCAGTACTTC. It yields the protein CSMRRFYEQYF.

Concerning this clone: The CDR3 end shows no conserved phenylalanine or tryptophan, and so a read error is likely. The DNA is omitted, as the CDR3 cannot be located on it reliably, and the CDR3 follows TCRdb's listing. This chain connects TRBV6-5 to TRBJ1-5; the table's D call, TRBD1, was not checked against the DNA. Germline values: CDR1 MNHEY, CDR2 SVGAGI. The CDR3 contains 13 residues when both ends are counted. CDR3 residues: CASSYSKGSSEVL.

The rearrangement uses TRBV5-1 and TRBJ2-7; no clear D gene. Between the trimmed V and J ends, which lost 0 bases and 2 bases, there was a span of 6 bases. CDR3 length equals 13 residues. Germline CDR1 reads SGHRS; CDR2 reads YFSETQ. The CDR3, as DNA: TGCGCCAGCAGCTTGGCTCAGCCCTACGAGCAGTACTTC. Its translation is CASSLAQPYEQYF.

The chain recombines TRBV5-4 with TRBJ1-1; unclear D gene. The CDR3 is 14 residues long. Germline V lookup: CDR1 SGHNT, CDR2 YYREEE (reference sequence). V lost 5 bases and J 3 bases, leaving 14 bases between the germline ends. CDR3: CASSLDRRDTEAFF. In nucleotides, the CDR3 is TGTGCCAGCAGTCTTGACCGGAGGGACACTGAAGCTTTCTTT.

The chain is built from TRBV5-5 and TRBJ2-5; D not resolved. Germline CDR1 reads SGHKS; CDR2 reads YYEKEE (reference sequence). The CDR3 is 12 amino acids. Trimming removed 4 bases at V and 4 bases at J, with 8 bases between. The CDR3 sequence: CASSVKGETQYF. The CDR3 DNA follows: TGTGCCAGCAGCGTGAAAGGAGAGACCCAGTACTTC.

CDR3 residues: CATSRAGGGGRTEAFF. The CDR3 bases are TGTGCCACCAGCAGAGCTGGCGGCGGGGGAAGGACTGAAGCTTTCTTT. V gene TRBV15 combines with J gene TRBJ1-1; the D gene is possibly TRBD1 (5 bases). The CDR3 runs 16 residues. CDR1 LNHNV and CDR2 YYDKDF come from the germline V gene (reference sequence). V was pared by 1 base and J by 5 bases, with 17 bases between.